This entry lists 10 T cell receptor beta chains sequenced from one sample in a study of cytomegalovirus exposure and HLA in healthy donors. Use of 60 Vbeta and 13 Jbeta primers characterized the PCR. Sequenced by immunoSEQ multiplex PCR; TCRdb stores in-frame clones only, minus some. The data show under 200,000 clones, around 62% seen once. The sample was PBMCs. These TCRs come from a man aged 35 to 55 in good health and CMV-seronegative.

This chain joins TRBV4-3 and TRBJ1-1; D ambiguous. Per germline, CDR1 LGHNA and CDR2 YSLEER. This CDR3 contains 16 residues. With 0 bases removed from V and 4 bases from J, the gap between germline ends came to 15 bases. CDR3 residues: CASSQDGLGGSTEAFF. The CDR3, as DNA: TGCGCCAGCAGCCAAGACGGCCTGGGAGGATCCACTGAAGCTTTCTTT.

The V gene is TRBV7-2, the J gene TRBJ2-5; the D gene is possibly TRBD1 (6 bases). V lost 1 base, J lost 5 bases, and 14 bases lay in between. Germline CDR1 and CDR2: SGHTA and FQGNSA. This CDR3 spans 15 amino acids. In nucleotides, the CDR3 is TGTGCCAGCAGCTTAGTGGCCAGGGGCATGGAGACCCAGTACTTC. Protein sequence: CASSLVARGMETQYF.

This chain connects TRBV4-1 to TRBJ1-1; weak D call: TRBD1 (5 bases). V dropped 4 bases and J dropped 2 bases, with 14 bases sitting between them. In germline, CDR1 is MGHRA, CDR2 YSYEKL. The CDR3 totals 15 residues. For the CDR3, the DNA is TGCGCCAGCAGCCGAGAAGTCGGGGGAAACACTGAAGCTTTCTTT. The encoded protein is CASSREVGGNTEAFF.

The count of this clone is one. The chain is built from TRBV7-2 and TRBJ1-4, with unresolved D. V shed 1 base and J shed 8 bases, with 14 bases lying between them. CDR3 length: 15 residues. Germline V gene data show CDR1 as SGHTA and CDR2 as FQGNSA. The CDR3 DNA is TGTGCCAGCAGCTTAGAGGGAGGTAGTGAGGAAAAACTGTTTTTT. Translation gives CASSLEGGSEEKLFF. Using reference TRBV7-2 and TRBJ1-4 for the parts outside the CDR3, the full variable domain is GAGVSQSPSNKVTEKGKDVELRCDPISGHTALYWYRQSLGQGLEFLIYFQGNSAPDKSGLPSDRFSAERTGGSVSTLTIQRTQQEDSAVYLCASSLEGGSEEKLFFGSGTQLSVL.

This chain links TRBV7-2 with TRBJ2-1, with TRBD2 matching 10 bases. The germline V gene has CDR1 SGHTA and CDR2 FQGNSA. The CDR3 is 16 residues long. V gave up 2 bases and J gave up 7 bases; unmatched junction bases: 8. The CDR3 region is CASSLRERGGRNEQFF. The CDR3 DNA reads as TGTGCCAGCAGCTTAAGGGAGCGGGGGGGCCGAAATGAGCAGTTCTTC.

V usage is TRBV27 and J usage is TRBJ1-1; D is possibly TRBD1 (5 bases). CDR1 and CDR2 (germline): MNHEY, SMNVEV (reference sequence). Trimming shortened V by 2 bases and J by 4 bases, and 11 bases separated the two germline ends. This CDR3 has 14 residues. The CDR3 here is CASSLLQATTEAFF. In DNA form, the CDR3 reads TGTGCCAGCAGTTTACTACAGGCGACCACTGAAGCTTTCTTT.

This clone was seen repeatedly, ten times or more. The chain has TRBV7-3 and TRBJ2-5; the match to TRBD2 covers 7 bases. The CDR3 sequence is 13 residues long. The V gene's germline CDR1 is SGHTA and CDR2 FQGTGA. V lost 3 bases to trimming and J lost 3 bases; unmatched junction nucleotides: 1. This CDR3 reads CASSFLAEETQYF. The DNA for the CDR3 is TGTGCCAGCAGCTTTCTAGCGGAAGAGACCCAGTACTTC.

For the CDR3, the DNA is TGCGCCAGCAGCCCACGGGCGGGAGAGGAAACCGGGGAGCTGTTTTTT. Its translation is CASSPRAGEETGELFF. This chain joins TRBV4-3 and TRBJ2-2, with 7 bases aligning to TRBD2. Germline V gene lookup returns CDR1 LGHNA and CDR2 YSLEER. CDR3 length: 16 residues. Trimming cost V 4 bases and J 5 bases; bases outside gene matches: 10.

The V and J genes are TRBV28 and TRBJ2-3; 10 bases line up with TRBD2. The germline V gene has CDR1 MDHEN and CDR2 SYDVKM. There are 16 residues in the CDR3. With 3 bases clipped from V and 1 base from J, the junction kept 4 bases outside the gene matches. CDR3 in amino acids: CASSFLAGARTDTQYF. CDR3 sequence (DNA): TGTGCCAGCAGTTTCCTAGCGGGGGCACGCACAGATACGCAGTATTTT.

The V and J genes are TRBV5-4 and TRBJ1-2; 7 bases are a match to TRBD1. V shed 5 bases, J shed 12 bases, and the junction held 10 bases outside the gene matches. Germline CDR1 and CDR2: SGHNT and YYREEE (reference sequence). CDR3 length: 12 residues. Here the CDR3 reads CASRDRSLRDTF. The CDR3 DNA is TGTGCCAGCAGGGACAGGTCCCTCAGGGACACCTTC.